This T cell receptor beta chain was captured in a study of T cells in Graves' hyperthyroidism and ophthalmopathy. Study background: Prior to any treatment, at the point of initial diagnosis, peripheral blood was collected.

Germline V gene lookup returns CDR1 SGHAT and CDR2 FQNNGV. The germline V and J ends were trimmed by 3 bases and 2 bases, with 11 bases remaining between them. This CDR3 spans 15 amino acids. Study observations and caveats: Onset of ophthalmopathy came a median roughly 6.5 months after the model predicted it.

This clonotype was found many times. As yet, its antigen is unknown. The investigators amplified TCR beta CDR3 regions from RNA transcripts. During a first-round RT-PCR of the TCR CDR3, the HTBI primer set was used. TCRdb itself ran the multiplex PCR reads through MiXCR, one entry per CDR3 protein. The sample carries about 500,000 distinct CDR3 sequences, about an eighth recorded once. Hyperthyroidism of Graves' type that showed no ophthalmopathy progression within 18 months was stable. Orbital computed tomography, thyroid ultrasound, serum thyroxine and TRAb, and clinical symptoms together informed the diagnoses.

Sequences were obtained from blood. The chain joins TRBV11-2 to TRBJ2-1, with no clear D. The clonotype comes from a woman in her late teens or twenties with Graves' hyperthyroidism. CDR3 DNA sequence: TGTGCCAGCAGCTTTGGCGGTCTAGCCTACAATGAGCAGTTCTTC. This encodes CASSFGGLAYNEQFF.